Presented here are 18 T cell receptor beta chains from one specimen sequenced in a study of T cell clonality in common variable immunodeficiency. Whole-study findings and limits: In common variable immunodeficiency, TCR beta chains reportedly carried fewer deletions and N-nucleotide insertions.

Their antigens remain unidentified. The assay was immunoSEQ multiplex PCR, and TCRdb's table has in-frame clones only and misses some. The sample has 15,000 to 20,000 clones, none seen only once. The sequencing input was peripheral blood mononuclear cells. These receptors were taken from a human donor with common variable immunodeficiency.

This clone was detected ten times or more. From the germline J gene comes the end of the CDR3, since the read stops 3 residues before it. The chain carries TRBV6-1 and TRBJ2-1; weak D call: TRBD1 (6 bases). From germline, CDR1 is MNHNS and CDR2 SASEGT. The CDR3 length is 14 residues. Trimming took off 2 bases at V and 8 bases at J, with 13 bases between the two ends. The CDR3 here is CASSEFPRGDEQFF. The DNA read from the CDR3 is TGTGCCAGCAGTGAATTTCCCAGGGGTGATGAG.

This clone was observed a handful of times. The read terminates 3 residues before the CDR3 end, so the remaining end is supplied by the germline J gene. The rearrangement joins TRBV7-9 to TRBJ1-1; 7 bases line up with TRBD1. After removal of 1 base from V and 5 bases from J, the junction contained 4 bases not matched to a gene. The length of the CDR3 is 14 residues. CDR1 and CDR2 from the germline V gene are SEHNR and FQNEAQ (reference sequence). CDR3 residues: CASSLGTGFTEAFF. The covered CDR3 bases are TGTGCCAGCAGCTTAGGGACAGGATTTACTGAA. Full variable domain (rest looked up from reference TRBV7-9 and TRBJ1-1): DTGVSQNPRHKITKRGQNVTFRCDPISEHNRLYWYRQTLGQGPEFLTYFQNEAQLEKSRLLSDRFSAERPKGSFSTLEIQRTEQGDSAMYLCASSLGTGFTEAFFGQGTRLTVV.

The table lists this clone with a few counts. A single base separates this from a much larger clone, so it may be a read error. The CDR3 goes on 3 residues after the read ends, and that part is filled in from the germline J gene. The same CDR3 also results from other DNA sequences found in this sample. V and J are TRBV7-3 and TRBJ2-3; TRBD1 is a possible D gene (5 bases). CDR3 size: 16 residues. Trimming left V 1 base short and J 0 bases short, with 11 bases between. CDR1 is SGHTA, CDR2 FQGTGA, per germline. The CDR3 loop is CASSLRQGTSTDTQYF. The sequenced CDR3 bases are TGTGCCAGCAGCTTAAGGCAGGGCACGAGCACAGATACG.

Turning to this clone: The read finishes 3 residues shy of the CDR3 end, and the germline J gene is used to complete it. The chain uses TRBV6-4 and TRBJ1-1, with TRBD1 identical over 9 bases. The germline V gene has CDR1 MRHNA and CDR2 SNTAGT. Trimming at V came to 5 bases and at J to 5 bases, leaving 9 bases not matched to a gene. The CDR3 has 15 residues. The part of the CDR3 DNA that was read is TGTGCCAGCAGTTTTACCGGGACAGGGCGGACTGAA. Translating gives CASSFTGTGRTE. The full CDR3 is CASSFTGTGRTEAFF.

This clone was seen many times. The read ends 3 residues before the CDR3 terminus; that terminus is restored from the germline J gene. V and J are TRBV29-1 and TRBJ1-4, with a weak D call TRBD1 (6 bases). Germline loops: CDR1 SQVTM, CDR2 ANQGSEA. V lost 7 bases and J 4 bases, leaving 16 bases between the germline ends. CDR3 length: 14 residues. The part of the CDR3 DNA that was read is TGCAGCGGTGGGGGGGGCGCGGATAATGAAAAA. Amino acids: CSGGGGADNEK. The full CDR3 protein reads CSGGGGADNEKLFF.

This clone was recorded many times. Sequencing ends 3 residues short of the CDR3 end; the germline J gene provides the rest. The V and J genes are TRBV29-1 and TRBJ2-5, with D hard to call. CDR1 and CDR2 from the germline V gene are SQVTM and ANQGSEA. The CDR3 spans 12 residues. Trimming left V 4 bases short and J 5 bases short, with 11 bases between. The DNA read from the CDR3 is TGCAGCGTTGGATCAGTAGCCGAGACC. This encodes CSVGSVAET. The full CDR3 protein is CSVGSVAETQYF.

This clone was seen at least ten times. The observed sequence ends 3 residues before the CDR3 terminus, with the missing tail filled in from the germline J gene. The chain has TRBV5-1 and TRBJ2-5; 8 bases are shared with TRBD1. The V gene end was trimmed by 3 bases and the J gene end by 1 base; junction bases not matched to a gene: 5. The length of the CDR3 is 15 residues. Germline lookup yields CDR1 SGHRS and CDR2 YFSETQ. CDR3 residues: CASSWGTGFQETQYF. The DNA read from the CDR3 is TGCGCCAGCAGCTGGGGGACAGGATTCCAAGAGACC. Drawing the rest from reference TRBV5-1 and TRBJ2-5, the complete variable domain is KAGVTQTPRYLIKTRGQQVTLSCSPISGHRSVSWYQQTPGQGLQFLFEYFSETQRNKGNFPGRFSGRQFSNSRSEMNVSTLELGDSALYLCASSWGTGFQETQYFGPGTRLLVL.

This clone was seen many times. Read data end 3 residues before the CDR3 end; the end is taken from the germline J gene. The rearrangement links TRBV7-8 to TRBJ1-2; the D gene is possibly TRBD1 (6 bases). Germline loops: CDR1 SGHVS, CDR2 FQNEAQ. This CDR3 is built from 15 residues. The CDR3 here is CASSFGRGGSGGYTF. The part of the CDR3 DNA that was read is TGTGCCAGCAGCTTTGGCAGGGGTGGATCGGGAGGC.

This clone was found many times. The read gets to within 3 residues of the CDR3 end, and the germline J gene fills in the rest. V gene TRBV19 combines with J gene TRBJ2-7; 8 bases map to TRBD1. CDR3 length: 14 amino acids. Germline assignment: CDR1 LNHDA and CDR2 SQIVND (reference sequence). V dropped 4 bases and J dropped 6; count of bases not matched to a gene: 8. The CDR3 protein is CASSKTGARGEQYF. The CDR3 DNA, read in part, is TGTGCCAGTAGTAAGACAGGGGCCCGGGGCGAG.

Note on this clone: With the read ending 3 residues before the CDR3 end, the germline J gene is used to fill in that end. This rearrangement joins TRBV10-2 to TRBJ1-1; perhaps TRBD1 as D (5 bases). The CDR3 is 13 amino acids. Germline CDR1 and CDR2: WSHSY and SAAADI. V was cut by 6 bases and J by 7 bases, with 15 bases left in between. The CDR3 protein is CASRRGQGNEAFF. CDR3 DNA (partial): TGCGCCAGCAGGAGGGGCCAAGGGAATGAA.

This clone has ten or more counts. The read stops 3 residues short of the end of the CDR3; the missing end is completed from the germline J gene. The rearrangement joins TRBV2 to TRBJ1-6; maybe TRBD1 (5 bases). Germline CDR1 is SNHLY and CDR2 is FYNNEI. The CDR3 length is 13 residues. The CDR3 sequence is CASSGTGGFTLHF. The DNA read from the CDR3 is TGTGCCAGCAGTGGGACCGGGGGTTTCACC.

Points on this clone: The CDR3 goes on 3 residues after the read ends, and that part is filled in from the germline J gene. V gene TRBV7-6 combines with J gene TRBJ1-4, with a possible D match to TRBD1 (5 bases). V lost 3 bases and J lost 5, with 13 bases in between. The germline gives CDR1 SGHVS, CDR2 FNYEAQ. The CDR3 covers 15 residues. The CDR3 protein is CASSLGRESNEKLFF. Partial CDR3 DNA: TGTGCCAGCAGCTTGGGCAGGGAGTCGAATGAAAAA.

There are many counts of this clone. From the germline J gene comes the end of the CDR3, since the read stops 3 residues before it. The rearrangement joins TRBV7-9 to TRBJ2-3, with D possibly TRBD2 on 5 matching bases. Germline lookup yields CDR1 SEHNR and CDR2 FQNEAQ (reference sequence). The CDR3 runs 15 residues. V was trimmed by 1 base and J by 6 bases, leaving 14 bases between them. CDR3 bases read: TGTGCCAGCAGCTTAGAGGCTGCCCGCGGGGATACG. Its protein is CASSLEAARGDT. The whole CDR3 sequence is CASSLEAARGDTQYF. The full variable domain, completed using reference TRBV7-9 and TRBJ2-3, is DTGVSQNPRHKITKRGQNVTFRCDPISEHNRLYWYRQTLGQGPEFLTYFQNEAQLEKSRLLSDRFSAERPKGSFSTLEIQRTEQGDSAMYLCASSLEAARGDTQYFGPGTRLTVL.

A few counts support this clone. The missing CDR3 end, 3 residues past where the read stops, is filled in from the germline J gene. The chain uses TRBV16 and TRBJ2-1, with a possible D match to TRBD1 (5 bases). This CDR3 spans 14 amino acids. CDR1 KGHSY and CDR2 FQNENV come from the germline V gene. Trimming took 2 bases from V and 5 from J, leaving 10 bases between them. The CDR3 loop reads CASSQRPRDNEQFF. The CDR3 bases that were read are TGTGCCAGCAGCCAACGTCCCAGGGACAATGAG. The variable domain in full, with the rest retrieved from reference TRBV16 and TRBJ2-1, is GEEVAQTPKHLVRGEGQKAKLYCAPIKGHSYVFWYQQVLKNEFKFLISFQNENVFDETGMPKERFSAKCLPNSPCSLEIQATKLEDSAVYFCASSQRPRDNEQFFGPGTRLTVL.

This clone showed up many times. The read ends 3 residues before the CDR3 terminus; that terminus is restored from the germline J gene. The rearrangement uses TRBV2 and TRBJ1-1; 7 bases map to TRBD1. The CDR3 runs to 14 residues. The germline V gene encodes CDR1 SNHLY and CDR2 FYNNEI. V lost 5 bases and J lost 2; bases outside the gene matches: 5. The sequenced CDR3 bases are TGTGCCAGCAGTCGTGACAGGGCAAACACTGAA. The encoded protein is CASSRDRANTE. The whole CDR3 reads CASSRDRANTEAFF. The variable domain in full, with the rest retrieved from reference TRBV2 and TRBJ1-1, is EPEVTQTPSHQVTQMGQEVILRCVPISNHLYFYWYRQILGQKVEFLVSFYNNEISEKSEIFDDQFSVERPDGSNFTLKIRSTKLEDSAMYFCASSRDRANTEAFFGQGTRLTVV.

This clone was picked up many times. The read gets to within 3 residues of the CDR3 end, and the germline J gene fills in the rest. The chain joins TRBV20-1 to TRBJ2-3; 8 nucleotides match TRBD2. V gave up 3 bases and J gave up 0 bases; unmatched junction bases: 11. This CDR3 region has 17 residues. Germline CDR1 and CDR2: DFQATT and SNEGSKA (reference sequence). CDR3 bases read: TGCAGTGCTAGTCAAGCGAGCGGGGGTACTAGCACAGATACG. Its protein product is CSASQASGGTSTDT. The CDR3, in full, reads CSASQASGGTSTDTQYF.

This clone has ten or more counts. The read halts 3 residues ahead of the CDR3 end, with the missing end drawn from the germline J gene. The rearrangement uses TRBV20-1 and TRBJ2-2, with 13 bases that match TRBD2. Germline CDR1 is DFQATT and CDR2 is SNEGSKA (reference sequence). This CDR3 contains 15 residues. Unmatched junction bases numbered 5, after V lost 6 bases and J lost 4 bases. The chain's CDR3 is CSAPGLAGATGELFF. The CDR3 bases that were read are TGCAGTGCGCCCGGACTAGCGGGAGCCACCGGGGAG.

With regard to this clone: The read ends 3 residues early relative to the CDR3; the germline J gene fills the gap. The rearrangement links TRBV10-2 to TRBJ2-2; 10 bases map to TRBD1. CDR1 WSHSY and CDR2 SAAADI come from the germline V gene. With 8 bases clipped from V and 3 bases from J, the junction kept 18 bases outside the gene matches. The CDR3 has 19 amino acids. This chain's CDR3 is CASAVFRGQGVIDTGELFF. CDR3 DNA (partial): TGCGCCAGCGCAGTCTTCAGAGGACAGGGGGTTATCGACACCGGGGAG.